These T cell receptor beta chains were read from a single sample in a study of blood T cell repertoires in COVID-19. This table comes from immunoSEQ multiplex PCR, and its TCRdb copy is limited to in-frame clones, with some not included. The repertoire has 180,000 or so clones, approximately 82% of them found once; the top ten carry approximately 4%. Input material: PBMCs or T cells enriched from blood (not recorded which). These receptors were taken from a woman aged 45-65 years in a cohort exposed to, infected with or recovered from COVID-19 (not recorded which). CDR3s include the opening cysteine and the closing phenylalanine or tryptophan. The D gene is left open where the match is weak. Expanded clones are given a class, and other clones once, few, many or no size at all.

clone_size	v_call	j_call	cdr3_length	d_call	cdr3_aa	cdr3_nt
-	TRBV7-2	TRBJ2-7	17	TRBD2	CASSLAGASGRVREQYF	TGTGCCAGCAGCCTCGCCGGGGCTAGCGGACGGGTACGCGAGCAGTACTTC
-	TRBV7-3	TRBJ2-3	13	-	CASSPRGTDTQYF	TGTGCCAGCAGCCCCCGGGGCACAGATACGCAGTATTTT
-	TRBV28	TRBJ1-6	16	-	CASSPDRSSYNSPLHF	TGTGCCAGCAGTCCGGACAGAAGCTCCTATAATTCACCCCTCCACTTT
-	TRBV29-1	TRBJ1-4	13	TRBD1	CSVGGQRNEKLFF	TGCAGCGTTGGGGGACAGAGGAATGAAAAACTGTTTTTT
few	TRBV23-1	TRBJ1-1	16	TRBD1	CASSLPYRGRGTEAFF	TGCGCCAGCAGTCTTCCCTACAGGGGGCGCGGGACTGAAGCTTTCTTT
-	TRBV27	TRBJ1-1	10	-	CASSQYGAFF	TGTGCCAGCAGCCAATACGGGGCTTTCTTT
-	TRBV6-6	TRBJ1-3	17	-	CASSHTLRGSSGNTIYF	TGTGCCAGCAGTCATACCCTCCGAGGGAGCTCTGGAAACACCATATATTTT
-	TRBV7-9	TRBJ2-1	15	-	CASSLGAGSGNEQFF	TGTGCCAGCAGCTTAGGGGCCGGATCAGGCAATGAGCAGTTCTTC
-	TRBV20-1	TRBJ1-2	10	-	CSAQVYGYTF	TGCAGTGCCCAGGTCTATGGCTACACCTTC
-	TRBV19	TRBJ2-3	16	TRBD1	CASSASMTGGTDTQYF	TGTGCCAGTAGTGCCTCTATGACAGGGGGCACAGATACGCAGTATTTT
-	TRBV12-3/TRBV12-4	TRBJ2-1	11	-	CASLRSDEQFF	TGTGCCAGCCTCCGGTCGGATGAGCAGTTCTTC
-	TRBV19	TRBJ1-1	14	TRBD1	CASTTGQSNTEAFF	TGTGCCAGTACCACGGGACAGTCGAACACTGAAGCTTTCTTT
-	TRBV18	TRBJ1-2	15	TRBD1	CASSPPATGGFGYTF	TGTGCCAGCTCACCACCGGCGACAGGGGGATTTGGCTACACCTTC
-	TRBV7-9	TRBJ2-1	13	-	CSSPSAPRDEQFF	TGTTCTTCCCCGTCGGCCCCGAGGGATGAGCAGTTCTTC
-	TRBV27	TRBJ1-5	18	TRBD1	CASSLSSGGTGMNQPQHF	TGTGCCAGCAGTTTATCCTCTGGTGGGACAGGGATGAATCAGCCCCAGCATTTT
many	TRBV6-5	TRBJ1-3	16	TRBD1	CASSYGTGYSGNTIYF	TGTGCCAGCAGTTACGGGACAGGATACTCTGGAAACACCATATATTTT
-	TRBV5-8	TRBJ2-4	13	-	CASSGGGRNIQYF	TGTGCCAGCAGCGGCGGAGGCAGGAACATTCAGTACTTC
-	TRBV6-2/TRBV6-3	TRBJ1-5	16	-	CASSYFGGGGNQPQHF	TGTGCCAGCAGTTACTTTGGGGGGGGCGGCAATCAGCCCCAGCATTTT
-	TRBV27	TRBJ2-7	13	-	CASSRTITYEQYF	TGTGCCAGCAGCCGGACTATTACCTACGAGCAGTACTTC
few	TRBV2	TRBJ2-1	13	-	CASSEWRENEQFF	TGTGCCAGCAGTGAGTGGAGGGAAAATGAGCAGTTCTTC
-	TRBV7-9	TRBJ1-2	15	-	CASSPLGDPVFGYTF	TGTGCCAGCAGCCCCCTTGGAGATCCCGTATTTGGCTACACCTTC
-	TRBV6-5	TRBJ1-1	12	-	CALMAGNTEAFF	TGTGCCTTAATGGCGGGGAACACTGAAGCTTTCTTT
-	TRBV7-2	TRBJ2-2	16	-	CASSLAFLGGSGELFF	TGTGCCAGCAGCTTAGCTTTCCTTGGGGGCTCCGGGGAGCTGTTTTTT
-	TRBV5-6	TRBJ2-5	16	TRBD2	CASSFLLAGDQETQYF	TGTGCCAGCAGCTTCCTACTAGCGGGGGACCAAGAGACCCAGTACTTC
-	TRBV7-7	TRBJ2-7	13	-	CASSPGVLNEQYF	TGTGCTAGCAGCCCAGGGGTATTGAACGAGCAGTACTTC
-	TRBV4-1	TRBJ1-4	15	-	CASSQAGRVGEKLFF	TGCGCCAGCAGCCAAGCAGGCAGGGTGGGGGAAAAACTGTTTTTT
-	TRBV11-2	TRBJ2-1	16	-	CASSSILAVLYNEQFF	TGTGCCAGCAGCTCGATACTAGCCGTCCTTTACAATGAGCAGTTCTTC
few	TRBV15	TRBJ1-3	15	-	CATSGNRVSGNTIYF	TGTGCCACCAGCGGAAACAGGGTTTCAGGAAACACCATATATTTT
once	TRBV5-4	TRBJ2-2	15	TRBD2	CASSPQGGGPGELFF	TGTGCCAGCAGCCCTCAGGGCGGGGGGCCCGGGGAGCTGTTTTTT
-	TRBV11-3	TRBJ2-3	14	TRBD2	CASSLSGSLDTQYF	TGTGCCAGCAGCTTAAGCGGGAGTTTGGATACGCAGTATTTT
-	TRBV5-4	TRBJ1-4	15	-	CASSPTGGSNEKLFF	TGTGCCAGCAGCCCCACGGGGGGGTCTAATGAAAAACTGTTTTTT
-	TRBV4-2	TRBJ1-6	16	-	CASSQERAGLNSPLHF	TGTGCCAGCAGCCAAGAACGGGCAGGGCTCAATTCACCCCTCCACTTT
medium-sized	TRBV9	TRBJ2-3	16	TRBD2	CASTVQAGGPQSPQYF	TGTGCCAGCACGGTTCAAGCGGGAGGGCCTCAGTCACCGCAGTATTTT